The TCR beta chain under discussion was sequenced for a study of Ad26.COV2.S vaccination and SARS-CoV-2 variants. The wider study: The COV1001 Ad26.COV2.S trial arm included the donor.

Points on this clone: Its antigen is not identified.

Some clones are missing from TCRdb's copy, which holds only in-frame ones; the method was immunoSEQ multiplex PCR. The table includes about 350,000 clones, roughly nine tenths detected once. Treatment of the sample: some 20 received Ad26.COV2.S at low or high dose, single or two shots; a few received placebo; per-sample allocation not given. After the first vaccine or placebo injection, samples were drawn on day 63. Findings and caveats of the study: Reportedly, spike-specific CD8+ and CD4+ T cell responses achieved substantial breadth once vaccination had taken place.

The clonotype originates from a person aged 18-60 years who received the Ad26.COV2.S COVID-19 vaccine or a placebo. The sample here was peripheral blood, taken in a trial of Ad26.COV2.S vaccine versus placebo.

The CDR3: CATSEFRGPTEAFF. CDR3 DNA: TGTGCCACCAGCGAATTTAGGGGGCCCACTGAAGCTTTCTTT. This sequence joins TRBV15 and TRBJ1-1; 7 nucleotides agree with TRBD1. V shed 5 bases and J 4 bases; nucleotides not matched to a gene: 7. Per the germline V gene, CDR1 is LNHNV and CDR2 is YYDKDF (reference sequence). CDR3 length: 14 residues.